Below are 2 T cell receptor beta chains sequenced from a single sample in a study of cytomegalovirus exposure and HLA in healthy donors (dated by TCRdb to 2016 to 2017). Library preparation was by the immunoSEQ multiplex PCR assay. For the multiplex PCR, a mixture combining 60 forward primers for TCR Vbeta segments and 13 reverse primers for TCR Jbeta segments was used. TCRdb's version of the immuneACCESS table is confined to in-frame rearrangements and falls short of the full clone set. An unresolved V gene accounts for under half of the shortfall where checked; the remainder is of unknown origin. The sample yields 150,000 to 200,000 clones; about 90% were counted once. Clones ranked in the top ten supply roughly 0.23% of the sample. Sequenced input: PBMCs. Source of these receptors: a girl under three years old in good health and CMV-seronegative.

The chain has TRBV9 and TRBJ2-1, with 8 nucleotides matching TRBD2. This CDR3 comprises 16 residues. J lost 6 bases, V lost 0 bases, and 8 bases had no gene match. CDR1 is SGDLS, CDR2 YYNGEE, per germline. The CDR3 sequence: CASSVAGAGGSNEQFF. The CDR3 region has the DNA TGTGCCAGCAGCGTAGCTGGGGCGGGAGGCAGCAATGAGCAGTTCTTC.

V is TRBV7-3 and J is TRBJ2-1, with 11 positions matching TRBD2. Germline CDR1 and CDR2: SGHTA and FQGTGA. The CDR3 is 16 amino acids. V shed 5 bases, J shed 8 bases, and the junction held 11 bases outside the gene matches. The CDR3 DNA follows: TGTGCCAGCAGCCCAGGACTAGCGGGCTCAGGGGATGAGCAGTTCTTC. This codes for CASSPGLAGSGDEQFF.